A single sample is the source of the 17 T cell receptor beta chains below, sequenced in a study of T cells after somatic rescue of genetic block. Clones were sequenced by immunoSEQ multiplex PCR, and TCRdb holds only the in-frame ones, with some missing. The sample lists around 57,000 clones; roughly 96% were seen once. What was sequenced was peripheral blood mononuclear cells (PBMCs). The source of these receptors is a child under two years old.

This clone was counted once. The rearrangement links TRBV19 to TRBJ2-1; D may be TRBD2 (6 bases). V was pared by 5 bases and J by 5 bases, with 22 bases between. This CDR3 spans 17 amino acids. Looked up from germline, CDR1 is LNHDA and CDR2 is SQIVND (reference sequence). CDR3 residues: CASSFYLATVPNNEQFF. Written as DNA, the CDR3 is TGTGCCAGTAGTTTCTACCTAGCGACCGTTCCGAACAATGAGCAGTTCTTC.

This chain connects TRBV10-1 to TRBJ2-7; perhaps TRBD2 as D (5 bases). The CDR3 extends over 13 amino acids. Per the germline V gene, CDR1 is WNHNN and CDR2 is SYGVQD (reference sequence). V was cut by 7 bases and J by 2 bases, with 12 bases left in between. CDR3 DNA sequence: TGCGCCAGCACTCCGGGATTCCCCTACGAGCAGTACTTC. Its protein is CASTPGFPYEQYF.

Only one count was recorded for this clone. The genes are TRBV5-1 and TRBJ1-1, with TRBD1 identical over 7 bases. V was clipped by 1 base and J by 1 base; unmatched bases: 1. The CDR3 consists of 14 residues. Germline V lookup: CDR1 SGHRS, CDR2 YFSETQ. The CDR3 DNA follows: TGCGCCAGCAGCTTGAAGGGGGCGAACACTGAAGCTTTCTTT. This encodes CASSLKGANTEAFF.

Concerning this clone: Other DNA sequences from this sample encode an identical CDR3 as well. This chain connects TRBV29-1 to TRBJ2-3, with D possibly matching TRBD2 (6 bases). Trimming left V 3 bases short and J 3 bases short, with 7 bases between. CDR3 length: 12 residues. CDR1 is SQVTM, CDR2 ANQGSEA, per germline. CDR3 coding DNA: TGCAGCGTTGATCGGGGGACAGATACGCAGTATTTT. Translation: CSVDRGTDTQYF.

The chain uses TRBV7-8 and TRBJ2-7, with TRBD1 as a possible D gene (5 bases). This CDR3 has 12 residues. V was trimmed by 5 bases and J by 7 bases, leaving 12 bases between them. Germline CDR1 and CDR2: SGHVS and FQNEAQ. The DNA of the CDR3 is TGTGCCAGCAGCCCAAAGACAGTGGAGCAGTACTTC. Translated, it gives CASSPKTVEQYF. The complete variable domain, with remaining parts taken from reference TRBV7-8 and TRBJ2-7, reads GAGVSQSPRYKVAKRGQDVALRCDPISGHVSLFWYQQALGQGPEFLTYFQNEAQLDKSGLPSDRFFAERPEGSVSTLKIQRTQQEDSAVYLCASSPKTVEQYFGPGTRLTVT.

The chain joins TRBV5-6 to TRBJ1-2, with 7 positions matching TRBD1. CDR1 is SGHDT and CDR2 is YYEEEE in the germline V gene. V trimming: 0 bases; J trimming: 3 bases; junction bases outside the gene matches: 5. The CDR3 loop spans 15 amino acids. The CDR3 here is CASSLAPGGDYGYTF. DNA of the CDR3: TGTGCCAGCAGCTTGGCGCCAGGGGGAGACTATGGCTACACCTTC.

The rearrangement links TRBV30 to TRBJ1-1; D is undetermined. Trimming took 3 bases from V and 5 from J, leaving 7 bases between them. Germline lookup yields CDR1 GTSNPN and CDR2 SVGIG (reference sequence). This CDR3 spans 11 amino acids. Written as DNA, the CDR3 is TGTGCCTGGAGACGTGTTACTGAAGCTTTCTTT. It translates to CAWRRVTEAFF. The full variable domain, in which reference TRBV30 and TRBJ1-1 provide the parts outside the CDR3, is SQTIHQWPATLVQPVGSPLSLECTVEGTSNPNLYWYRQAAGRGLQLLFYSVGIGQISSEVPQNLSASRPQDRQFILSSKKLLLSDSGFYLCAWRRVTEAFFGQGTRLTVV.

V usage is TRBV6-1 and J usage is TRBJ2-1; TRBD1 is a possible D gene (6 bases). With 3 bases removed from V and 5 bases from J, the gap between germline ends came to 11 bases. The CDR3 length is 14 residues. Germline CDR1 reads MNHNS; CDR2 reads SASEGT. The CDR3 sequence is CASSEGAKDNEQFF. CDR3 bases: TGTGCCAGCAGTGAGGGGGCTAAAGACAATGAGCAGTTCTTC.

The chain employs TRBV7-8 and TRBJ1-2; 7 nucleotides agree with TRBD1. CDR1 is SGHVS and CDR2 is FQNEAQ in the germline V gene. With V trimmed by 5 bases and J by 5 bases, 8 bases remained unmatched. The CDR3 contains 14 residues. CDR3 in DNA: TGTGCCAGCAGCCCCTCGACAGGGAAGTATGGCTACACCTTC. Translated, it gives CASSPSTGKYGYTF.

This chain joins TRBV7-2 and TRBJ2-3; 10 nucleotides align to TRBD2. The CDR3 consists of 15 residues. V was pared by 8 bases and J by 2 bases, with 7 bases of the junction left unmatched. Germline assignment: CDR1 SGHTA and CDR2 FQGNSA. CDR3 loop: CASGIAGGSTDTQYF. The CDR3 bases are TGTGCCAGCGGGATAGCGGGAGGCTCCACAGATACGCAGTATTTT.

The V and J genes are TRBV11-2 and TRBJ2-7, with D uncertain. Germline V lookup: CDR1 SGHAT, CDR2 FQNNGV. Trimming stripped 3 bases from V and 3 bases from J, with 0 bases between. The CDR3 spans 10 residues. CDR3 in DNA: TGTGCCAGCAGCTTCTACGAGCAGTACTTC. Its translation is CASSFYEQYF.

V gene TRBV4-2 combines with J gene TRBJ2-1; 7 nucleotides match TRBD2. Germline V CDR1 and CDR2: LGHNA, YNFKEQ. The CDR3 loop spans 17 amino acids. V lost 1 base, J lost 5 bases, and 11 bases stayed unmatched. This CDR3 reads CASSQGKAGLQDNEQFF. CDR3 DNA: TGTGCCAGCAGCCAAGGTAAGGCGGGACTACAGGACAATGAGCAGTTCTTC.

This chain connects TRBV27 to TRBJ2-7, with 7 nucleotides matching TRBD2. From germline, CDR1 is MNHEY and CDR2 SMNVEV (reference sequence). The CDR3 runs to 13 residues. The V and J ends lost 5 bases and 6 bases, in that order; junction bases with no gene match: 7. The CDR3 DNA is TGTGCCAGCAGTCCAGTACTAGCGAGCGAGCAGTACTTC. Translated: CASSPVLASEQYF.

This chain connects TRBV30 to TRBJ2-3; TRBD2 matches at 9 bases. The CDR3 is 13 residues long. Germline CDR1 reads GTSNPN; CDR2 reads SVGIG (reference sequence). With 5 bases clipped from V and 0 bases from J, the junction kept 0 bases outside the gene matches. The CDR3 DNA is TGTGCCTGGGGACTAGCGAGCACAGATACGCAGTATTTT. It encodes CAWGLASTDTQYF.

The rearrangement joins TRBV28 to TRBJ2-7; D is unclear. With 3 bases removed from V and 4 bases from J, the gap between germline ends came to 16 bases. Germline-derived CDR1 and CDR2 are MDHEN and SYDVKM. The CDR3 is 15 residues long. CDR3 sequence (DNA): TGTGCCAGCAGTTTTAAAAGATTTCGGGTTTACGAGCAGTACTTC. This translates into CASSFKRFRVYEQYF. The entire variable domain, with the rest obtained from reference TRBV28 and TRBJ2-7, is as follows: DVKVTQSSRYLVKRTGEKVFLECVQDMDHENMFWYRQDPGLGLRLIYFSYDVKMKEKGDIPEGYSVSREKKERFSLILESASTNQTSMYLCASSFKRFRVYEQYFGPGTRLTVT.

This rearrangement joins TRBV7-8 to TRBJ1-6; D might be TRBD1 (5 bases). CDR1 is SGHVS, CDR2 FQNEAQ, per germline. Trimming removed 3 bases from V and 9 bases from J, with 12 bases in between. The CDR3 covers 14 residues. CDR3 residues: CASSFKGSGSPLHF. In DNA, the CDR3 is TGTGCCAGCAGCTTTAAGGGGTCTGGTTCACCCCTCCACTTT.

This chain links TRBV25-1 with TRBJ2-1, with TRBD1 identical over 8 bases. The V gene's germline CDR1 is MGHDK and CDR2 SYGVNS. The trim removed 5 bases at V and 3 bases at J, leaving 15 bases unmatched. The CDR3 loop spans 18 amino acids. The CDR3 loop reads CASSSTPGTGLYYNEQFF. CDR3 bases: TGTGCCAGCAGTTCCACGCCCGGGACAGGCCTTTACTACAATGAGCAGTTCTTC.